One sample yielded the 19 T cell receptor beta chains listed below, sequenced in a study of CD8 T cells in ankylosing spondylitis. TCRdb reprocessed the 5' RACE reads via MiXCR and lists one record per CDR3 protein. The data show some 120,000 distinct CDR3 sequences, with around 7% seen just once and 12% held by the top ten. The sample comprised blood, either unsorted or a sorted T cell fraction (not recorded which). The receptor source for this set is a male donor with ankylosing spondylitis or in good health (not recorded which).

This clonotype was seen many times. The V and J genes are TRBV25-1 and TRBJ1-2; D is ambiguous. Per germline, CDR1 MGHDK and CDR2 SYGVNS. V lost 8 bases to trimming and J lost 2 bases, with 9 bases between them. The CDR3 covers 12 residues. CDR3 coding DNA: TGTGCCAGCGCAGGCGCCAACTATGGCTACACCTTC. It specifies CASAGANYGYTF.

This clonotype was counted many times. The rearrangement links TRBV7-2 to TRBJ1-6; TRBD1 might be the D (5 bases). V dropped 3 bases and J dropped 6 bases, with 18 bases sitting between them. The CDR3 length is 17 residues. The germline V gene has CDR1 SGHTA and CDR2 FQGNSA. DNA of the CDR3: TGTGCCAGCAGCTTGGTTGGGGGATCTAGGCCTAATTCACCCCTCCACTTT. It translates to CASSLVGGSRPNSPLHF.

This clonotype was counted at least ten times. The genes are TRBV28 and TRBJ2-1; tentatively, D is TRBD2 (6 bases). This CDR3 has 12 residues. The ends were cut back, 3 bases at V and 9 bases at J, with 9 bases in the middle. Germline V gene data show CDR1 as MDHEN and CDR2 as SYDVKM. CDR3 nucleotide sequence: TGTGCCAGCAGTTTCGGGAGCGCTGAGCAGTTCTTC. It translates to CASSFGSAEQFF.

There are many counts of this clonotype. This chain connects TRBV10-3 to TRBJ1-4, with D possibly being TRBD1 (5 bases). Trimming shortened V by 4 bases and J by 4 bases, and 7 bases separated the two germline ends. This CDR3 spans 13 amino acids. Germline lookup yields CDR1 ENHRY and CDR2 SYGVKD. CDR3 nucleotides: TGTGCCATCAGTGGACAGCTTAATGAAAAACTGTTTTTT. Encoded protein: CAISGQLNEKLFF.

This clonotype has at least ten counts. The chain carries TRBV5-1 and TRBJ2-1; D is perhaps TRBD2 (5 bases). CDR1 is SGHRS and CDR2 is YFSETQ in the germline V gene. This CDR3 contains 14 residues. The germline V and J ends were trimmed by 5 bases and 1 base, with 10 bases remaining between them. The DNA for the CDR3 is TGCGCCAGCAGAGGTAGGACTTCCTACAATGAGCAGTTCTTC. It specifies CASRGRTSYNEQFF.

This clonotype was seen many times. The chain recombines TRBV5-1 with TRBJ2-6; no reliable D call. With 4 bases removed from V and 2 bases from J, the gap between germline ends came to 7 bases. Germline loops: CDR1 SGHRS, CDR2 YFSETQ. The CDR3 loop spans 14 amino acids. CDR3 region: CASSLNTGANVLTF. CDR3 DNA sequence: TGCGCCAGCAGCCTCAACACTGGGGCCAACGTCCTGACTTTC.

This clonotype was counted ten times or more. The CDR3 reads CASSLGNVNTEAFF. The CDR3 DNA is TGCGCCAGCAGCTTGGGTAACGTAAACACTGAAGCTTTCTTT. The chain couples TRBV5-1 to TRBJ1-1, with D hard to call. CDR1 SGHRS and CDR2 YFSETQ come from the germline V gene. This CDR3 has 14 amino acids. V gave up 0 bases and J gave up 2 bases, with 8 bases separating them.

This clonotype was detected many times. The V and J genes are TRBV5-1 and TRBJ1-2; D is ambiguous. Germline V CDR1 and CDR2: SGHRS, YFSETQ. The CDR3 extends over 14 amino acids. V was shortened by 4 bases and J by 0 bases, with 10 bases between the two germline ends. CDR3 residues: CASSMDGANYGYTF. Written as DNA, the CDR3 is TGCGCCAGCAGCATGGACGGTGCTAACTATGGCTACACCTTC. The variable domain in full, completed from reference TRBV5-1 and TRBJ1-2, reads KAGVTQTPRYLIKTRGQQVTLSCSPISGHRSVSWYQQTPGQGLQFLFEYFSETQRNKGNFPGRFSGRQFSNSRSEMNVSTLELGDSALYLCASSMDGANYGYTFGSGTRLTVV.

This clonotype was seen ten or more times. The chain carries TRBV20-1 and TRBJ2-7; no definite D call. CDR3 length: 15 amino acids. V was cut by 3 bases and J by 1 base, with 16 bases left in between. CDR1 and CDR2 (germline): DFQATT, SNEGSKA (reference sequence). CDR3 nucleotide sequence: TGCAGTGCTAGTTCCCCAGGAGCCTATTCCTACGAGCAGTACTTC. As protein: CSASSPGAYSYEQYF.

This clonotype was picked up many times. V usage is TRBV5-1 and J usage is TRBJ2-5; no definite D call. The CDR3 contains 15 residues. V dropped 1 base and J dropped 5 bases, with 15 bases sitting between them. Germline V gene lookup returns CDR1 SGHRS and CDR2 YFSETQ. This CDR3 reads CASSLRLTGWETQYF. CDR3 DNA sequence: TGCGCCAGCAGCTTGAGGTTGACGGGTTGGGAGACCCAGTACTTC. The complete variable domain, with remaining parts taken from reference TRBV5-1 and TRBJ2-5, reads KAGVTQTPRYLIKTRGQQVTLSCSPISGHRSVSWYQQTPGQGLQFLFEYFSETQRNKGNFPGRFSGRQFSNSRSEMNVSTLELGDSALYLCASSLRLTGWETQYFGPGTRLLVL.

There are many counts of this clonotype. The chain couples TRBV15 to TRBJ2-1; 9 positions match TRBD1. V trimming: 3 bases; J trimming: 9 bases; junction bases outside the gene matches: 9. The CDR3 is 15 residues long. Germline CDR1 and CDR2: LNHNV and YYDKDF (reference sequence). CDR3 loop: CATSSIQGAVGEQFF. The CDR3 bases are TGTGCCACCAGCAGTATACAGGGGGCTGTCGGTGAGCAGTTCTTC.

The chain has TRBV5-1 and TRBJ2-2; D is unresolved. Germline values: CDR1 SGHRS, CDR2 YFSETQ. The CDR3 loop spans 16 amino acids. Trimming pared 4 bases from V and 2 bases from J, leaving 15 bases between. CDR3 DNA sequence: TGCGCCAGCAGCCCCTTTGGCACTCTCAACACCGGGGAGCTGTTTTTT. It codes for CASSPFGTLNTGELFF.

This clonotype has a count of ten or more. The chain carries TRBV5-1 and TRBJ2-7; 11 bases map to TRBD1. The CDR3 runs to 14 residues. Unmatched junction bases numbered 6, after V lost 4 bases and J lost 6 bases. Germline assignment: CDR1 SGHRS and CDR2 YFSETQ. In nucleotides, the CDR3 is TGCGCCAGCAGCCCTACCGGGACAGGGGGCGAGCAGTACTTC. Its translation: CASSPTGTGGEQYF.

This clonotype was counted at least ten times. The chain is built from TRBV29-1 and TRBJ2-7; D is ambiguous. This CDR3 has 12 residues. Germline loops: CDR1 SQVTM, CDR2 ANQGSEA. Trimming removed 5 bases at V and 1 base at J, with 9 bases between. The DNA of the CDR3 is TGCAGCGTTATACAAAAGTCCTACGAGCAGTACTTC. This codes for CSVIQKSYEQYF.

This clonotype was counted only a few times. The chain is built from TRBV7-2 and TRBJ1-2; 7 nucleotides match TRBD1. The CDR3 covers 17 residues. Losses at the gene ends were 5 bases for V and 2 bases for J; bases not matched to a gene: 14. CDR1 SGHTA and CDR2 FQGNSA come from the germline V gene. This CDR3 is CASSPPGGSIINYGYTF. The CDR3 nucleotides read TGTGCCAGCAGCCCCCCAGGGGGTAGCATTATAAACTATGGCTACACCTTC.

This clonotype was detected many times. This chain joins TRBV5-1 and TRBJ2-1; 8 bases map to TRBD2. Germline-derived CDR1 and CDR2 are SGHRS and YFSETQ. The junction had 8 bases not matched to a gene; V was cut back by 2 bases and J by 7 bases. The CDR3 length is 15 residues. The CDR3 is CASSFPGTSPNEQFF. CDR3 coding DNA: TGCGCCAGCAGCTTTCCCGGGACTAGTCCGAATGAGCAGTTCTTC.

There are many counts of this clonotype. The chain links TRBV6-5 to TRBJ2-1; TRBD2 agrees at 14 bases. CDR1 is MNHEY, CDR2 SVGAGI, per germline. The CDR3 runs 15 residues. The J segment lost 6 bases and the V segment lost 2 bases, leaving 0 bases of the junction unmatched. CDR3 sequence reads: CASSYGTSGGNEQFF. As DNA, the CDR3 is TGTGCCAGCAGTTACGGGACTAGCGGGGGCAATGAGCAGTTCTTC.

This clonotype was seen repeatedly, ten times or more. V usage is TRBV5-1 and J usage is TRBJ2-7; D is possibly TRBD1 (6 bases). This CDR3 has 14 amino acids. CDR1 is SGHRS, CDR2 YFSETQ, per germline. V lost 0 bases and J lost 6, with 13 bases in between. CDR3 amino acids: CASSLAATGSEQYF. The CDR3 coding sequence is TGCGCCAGCAGCTTGGCCGCGACAGGAAGCGAGCAGTACTTC.

This clonotype was seen at least ten times. The gene calls are TRBV29-1 and TRBJ2-7, with D unclear. CDR1 is SQVTM and CDR2 is ANQGSEA in the germline V gene. This CDR3 has 13 residues. The V gene lost 1 base and the J gene lost 3 bases, with 10 bases spanning the gap. DNA of the CDR3: TGCAGCGTTGAAGCGGGTCAGCACTACGAGCAGTACTTC. This sequence encodes CSVEAGQHYEQYF.